The entry below describes one T cell receptor beta chain. Sequencing used immunoSEQ multiplex PCR; TCRdb keeps in-frame clones, though not all of them. The top ten clones hold approximately 10% of a sample with about 200,000 clones, 79% of them seen once. This sample was included in a study of cytotoxic CD8 clonotypes in ibrutinib-treated CLL. Germline V gives CDR1 MNHEY, CDR2 SVGAGI. The V and J ends lost 3 bases and 5 bases, in that order; junction bases with no gene match: 7. The CDR3 has 16 residues. Sequencing was performed on PBMCs, taken after 12 months of ibrutinib treatment. The chain has TRBV6-5 and TRBJ2-5; TRBD1 agrees at 12 bases. The clonotype comes from a human donor with chronic lymphocytic leukemia. CDR3 sequence: CASSYQGTGGGETQYF. The CDR3 nucleotides are TGTGCCAGCAGTTATCAAGGGACAGGGGGCGGGGAGACCCAGTACTTC.